This section outlines one T cell receptor (beta chain) sequence together with its context. Its cognate antigen is unknown. V lost 3 bases to trimming and J lost 3 bases, with 10 bases between them. The CDR3 contains 13 residues. The germline gives CDR1 SGHRS, CDR2 YFSETQ. The sample originates from a study of cytomegalovirus exposure and HLA in healthy donors. Study-wide results and caveats: Sequencing had likely introduced a cluster of highly shared sequence variants as an artifact.

A multiplex PCR was run with 60 Vbeta primers and 13 Jbeta primers. In the original processing: Later analysis identified tens of millions of unique TCR beta chains, about 10 million shared. Data came from immunoSEQ multiplex PCR; TCRdb stores just in-frame clones and leaves some out. V and J calls and clone size follow that table, whereas D and trimming were derived from the DNA. The table includes 65,000 or so clones, over 50% detected once. Sequencing was done on a sample of PBMCs. The chain couples TRBV5-1 to TRBJ2-7; tentative D call: TRBD2 (5 bases). This clonotype was sampled from a man younger than 45 in good health and CMV-seronegative. The chain's CDR3 is CASSYGLGYEQYF. The CDR3 nucleotides are TGCGCCAGCAGCTACGGACTCGGCTACGAGCAGTACTTC.